The source of this T cell receptor beta chain is a study of T cell responses to AZD1222 COVID-19 vaccine. Study as a whole: Second-dose schedules of about 4 or about 12 weeks were combined. General study results and limits: Just a handful of AZD1222 recipients were seropositive at baseline. In all cases, repertoires were sampled only after the peak T cell response. Females made up more of the donors, who were largely white British, and clonal diversity may have come out too low.

TCRdb's copy holds only in-frame clones and misses some; the assay was immunoSEQ multiplex PCR. This sample has about 190,000 clones, with about 92% found just once. About this clone itself: Its antigen is as yet unknown.

CDR1 is MNHEY, CDR2 SVGAGI, per germline. The V end lost 8 bases, the J end lost 0 bases, and 11 bases lay between the germline ends. This CDR3 contains 14 residues. J is TRBJ1-5 and V is TRBV6-5; no clear D. The specimen comprised peripheral blood, sampled on day 0 of AZD1222 vaccination. The TCR originated in an adult in good health. The CDR3 DNA sequence: TGTGCCAGCCAACAGCTTTATAGCAATCAGCCCCAGCATTTT. This translates into CASQQLYSNQPQHF.